The clone carrying this TCR beta chain was seen only once. What it binds is not known. The sample belongs to a study of immune cell composition in non-small cell lung cancer. Study results and limitations: In adenocarcinoma, maximal tumour-associated clone frequency tracked TIL tumour reactivity.

The CDR3 runs 14 residues. Per the germline V gene, CDR1 is MNHEY and CDR2 is SVGAGI. Germline trimming cut 1 base from V and 6 bases from J; bases unmatched to any gene: 1. The method was immunoSEQ multiplex PCR; TCRdb's version includes in-frame clones alone and lacks a portion of them. In the table there are about 5,100 clones, over 75% of which are singletons. Template was genomic DNA from frozen, unsorted single-cell suspensions. The clonotype originates from a human donor with non-small cell lung cancer. Sequencing was performed on lung tumor tissue. This chain links TRBV6-5 with TRBJ1-4; 8 bases line up with TRBD1. This CDR3 is CASSYLTGDEKLFF. The DNA of the CDR3 is TGTGCCAGCAGTTACTTGACAGGGGATGAAAAACTGTTTTTT.